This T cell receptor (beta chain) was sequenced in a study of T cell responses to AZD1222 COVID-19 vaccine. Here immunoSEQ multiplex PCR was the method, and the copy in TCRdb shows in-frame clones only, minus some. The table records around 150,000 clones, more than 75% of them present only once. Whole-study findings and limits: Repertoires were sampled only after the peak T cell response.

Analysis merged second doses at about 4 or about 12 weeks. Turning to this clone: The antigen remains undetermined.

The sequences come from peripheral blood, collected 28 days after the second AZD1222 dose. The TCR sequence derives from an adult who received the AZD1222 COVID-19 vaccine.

The CDR3 loop is CASSPSSGGYTF. CDR3 nucleotides: TGTGCCAGCTCACCCTCGAGTGGGGGCTACACCTTC. The rearrangement joins TRBV18 to TRBJ1-2, with unresolved D. V gave up 3 bases and J gave up 8 bases, with 10 bases separating them. CDR1 is KGHSH and CDR2 is LQKENI in the germline V gene. The CDR3 sequence is 12 residues long.